The next 14 T cell receptor beta chains were all read from a single sample in a study of shared clonotypes between healthy human individuals. Clones were read by immunoSEQ multiplex PCR, and TCRdb kept only the in-frame ones, dropping some. This table has roughly 2.5 million clones, around 94% appearing once. The sample comprised naive CD4+ T cells sorted from blood. Subset meaning: CD45RA+ positively selected. The source of these receptors is a man aged 18 to 30 in good health.

The gene calls are TRBV2 and TRBJ2-2; D is uncertain. CDR3 size: 13 residues. CDR1 is SNHLY and CDR2 is FYNNEI in the germline V gene. V was cut by 6 bases and J by 1 base, with 6 bases left in between. The CDR3 DNA is TGTGCCAGCAGACAGAGGAACACCGGGGAGCTGTTTTTT. Its protein is CASRQRNTGELFF.

A note on this clone: Other DNA sequences within the sample encode an identical CDR3. The gene calls are TRBV5-1 and TRBJ1-3; D uncertain. The CDR3 is 12 amino acids. Trimming removed 3 bases at V and 4 bases at J, with 5 bases between. CDR1 and CDR2 (germline): SGHRS, YFSETQ. The DNA of the CDR3 is TGCGCCAGCAGCTCGGAAGGAAACACCATATATTTT. Residues: CASSSEGNTIYF.

Notes on this clone: Additional DNA sequences in this sample encode the identical CDR3. This sequence joins TRBV5-8 and TRBJ2-6; D is unclear. CDR1 and CDR2 (germline): SGHTS, YDEGEE. The length of the CDR3 is 15 residues. V gave up 0 bases and J gave up 0 bases, with 4 bases separating them. In DNA form, the CDR3 reads TGTGCCAGCAGCTTGGAAGGCTCTGGGGCCAACGTCCTGACTTTC. This gives the protein CASSLEGSGANVLTF.

The count of this clone is one. The chain uses TRBV6-1 and TRBJ1-2; 9 bases map to TRBD1. The CDR3 consists of 15 residues. Germline-derived CDR1 and CDR2 are MNHNS and SASEGT. Unmatched junction bases numbered 8, after V lost 1 base and J lost 8 bases. The CDR3 reads CASSEEFTGGAGYTF. The CDR3 DNA follows: TGTGCCAGCAGTGAAGAATTCACAGGGGGCGCGGGCTACACCTTC.

The V and J genes are TRBV5-4 and TRBJ2-3; 10 bases map to TRBD1. J lost 4 bases, V lost 4 bases, and 3 bases had no gene match. The CDR3 loop spans 14 amino acids. The germline V gene encodes CDR1 SGHNT and CDR2 YYREEE (reference sequence). The CDR3 DNA is TGTGCCAGCAGCCCGACAGGGGGCCCAGATACGCAGTATTTT. Translating it yields CASSPTGGPDTQYF.

In DNA, the CDR3 is TGTGCCAGCAGCTGGCGGTGGCTAGTAGGGGAGACCCAGTACTTC. Protein product: CASSWRWLVGETQYF. The rearrangement uses TRBV7-2 and TRBJ2-5; D call uncertain. The CDR3 spans 15 residues. Germline V gene data show CDR1 as SGHTA and CDR2 as FQGNSA. With 4 bases removed from V and 5 bases from J, the gap between germline ends came to 17 bases.

This clone was seen just once. The genes are TRBV4-3 and TRBJ1-2; 7 bases are shared with TRBD1. The V gene end was trimmed by 0 bases and the J gene end by 0 bases; junction bases not matched to a gene: 10. Germline values: CDR1 LGHNA, CDR2 YSLEER. The CDR3 loop spans 18 amino acids. The CDR3 loop is CASSQDLGTGVANYGYTF. The CDR3, as DNA: TGCGCCAGCAGCCAAGACTTGGGCACAGGGGTAGCTAACTATGGCTACACCTTC.

The chain links TRBV5-6 to TRBJ2-1; TRBD2 matches 8 bases. Per the germline V gene, CDR1 is SGHDT and CDR2 is YYEEEE. The trim removed 3 bases at V and 0 bases at J, leaving 8 bases unmatched. The CDR3 covers 17 residues. The CDR3 region has the DNA TGTGCCAGCAGCTCCAACGTAGCGGGGAGCTCCTACAATGAGCAGTTCTTC. It codes for CASSSNVAGSSYNEQFF.

As for this clone: Different DNA sequences within this sample yield the same CDR3. The gene calls are TRBV5-1 and TRBJ2-1; TRBD1 matches 8 bases. Germline lookup yields CDR1 SGHRS and CDR2 YFSETQ. V trimming: 0 bases; J trimming: 4 bases; junction bases outside the gene matches: 0. The CDR3 covers 14 residues. The DNA for the CDR3 is TGCGCCAGCAGCTTGGGACAGGGGTACAATGAGCAGTTCTTC. It translates to CASSLGQGYNEQFF.

This clone was observed a single time. The J gene is TRBJ1-3, the V gene TRBV2; D may be TRBD1 (6 bases). The V end lost 6 bases, the J end lost 0 bases, and 12 bases lay between the germline ends. This CDR3 contains 15 residues. The germline V gene has CDR1 SNHLY and CDR2 FYNNEI. The CDR3 loop is CASRDDRNSGNTIYF. The CDR3 DNA sequence: TGTGCCAGCAGAGACGACAGGAACTCTGGAAACACCATATATTTT.

CDR3 DNA: TGTGCTAGTGGTTTGGTTGCGGGTCCGGGACAGGGTATCGGGGAGCTGTTTTTT. Its translation is CASGLVAGPGQGIGELFF. The chain carries TRBV12-5 and TRBJ2-2; TRBD1 matches 9 bases. CDR3 length: 18 residues. V dropped 0 bases and J dropped 7; count of bases not matched to a gene: 12. The germline V gene has CDR1 LGHNT and CDR2 FRNRAP.

The rearrangement joins TRBV6-6 to TRBJ1-6; D is possibly TRBD1 (5 bases). Trimming shortened V by 9 bases and J by 4 bases, and 10 bases separated the two germline ends. Germline CDR1 MNHNY, CDR2 SVGAGI (reference sequence). The CDR3 consists of 13 residues. For the CDR3, the DNA is TGTGCCAGTGACAGAGTATATAATTCACCCCTCCACTTT. Amino acids: CASDRVYNSPLHF.

The J gene is TRBJ2-3, the V gene TRBV5-4; 7 nucleotides line up with TRBD2. The germline V gene has CDR1 SGHNT and CDR2 YYREEE (reference sequence). The CDR3 contains 15 residues. The V segment lost 7 bases and the J segment 0 bases; nucleotides outside the gene matches: 8. DNA of the CDR3: TGTGCCAGCGGGTTGACTAGCCACAGCACAGATACGCAGTATTTT. Its protein is CASGLTSHSTDTQYF.

J is TRBJ1-5 and V is TRBV6-5; 8 bases align to TRBD1. V shed 6 bases and J 4 bases; nucleotides not matched to a gene: 8. CDR1 is MNHEY and CDR2 is SVGAGI in the germline V gene. The CDR3 is 15 residues long. The chain's CDR3 is CASRPDRGRNQPQHF. In DNA form, the CDR3 reads TGTGCCAGCAGGCCCGACAGGGGACGGAATCAGCCCCAGCATTTT.